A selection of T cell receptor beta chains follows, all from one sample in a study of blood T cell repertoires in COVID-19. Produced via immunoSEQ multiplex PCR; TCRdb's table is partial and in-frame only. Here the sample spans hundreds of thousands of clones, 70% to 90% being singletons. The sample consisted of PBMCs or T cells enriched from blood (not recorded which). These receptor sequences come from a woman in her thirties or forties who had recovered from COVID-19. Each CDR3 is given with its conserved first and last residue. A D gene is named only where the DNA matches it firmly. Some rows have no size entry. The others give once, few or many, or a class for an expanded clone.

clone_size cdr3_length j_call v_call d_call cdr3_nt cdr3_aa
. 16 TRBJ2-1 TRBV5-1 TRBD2 TGCGCCAGCGGCAGGAGTAGCGGGGGATCCTACAATGAGCAGTTCTTC CASGRSSGGSYNEQFF
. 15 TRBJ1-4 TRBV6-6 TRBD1 TGTGCCAGCAGTTACGCGGGACAGGGTTATGAAAAACTGTTTTTT CASSYAGQGYEKLFF
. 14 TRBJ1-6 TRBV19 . TGTGCCAGTAGTCCGGACTATGGGGGTTCACCCCTCCACTTT CASSPDYGGSPLHF
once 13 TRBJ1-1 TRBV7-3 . TGTGCCAGCAGCTTTGCAGAGAACACTGAAGCTTTCTTT CASSFAENTEAFF
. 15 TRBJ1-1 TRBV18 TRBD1 TGTGCCAGCTCACCAGGGGACAGGGGAGATACTGAAGCTTTCTTT CASSPGDRGDTEAFF
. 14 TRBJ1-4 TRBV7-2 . TGTGCCAGCAGCTTACAGGGCAAGGATGAAAAACTGTTTTTT CASSLQGKDEKLFF
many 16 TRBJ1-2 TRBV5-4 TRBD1 TGTGCCAGCAGCCCGACAGGGGGGGCTTCTAACTATGGCTACACCTTC CASSPTGGASNYGYTF
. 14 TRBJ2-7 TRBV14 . TGTGCCAGCAGCCGGACTCACTCCTCCTACGAGCAGTACTTC CASSRTHSSYEQYF
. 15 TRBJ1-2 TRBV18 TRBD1 TGTGCCAGCTCACGAACAGGGGGAGAGAACTATGGCTACACCTTC CASSRTGGENYGYTF
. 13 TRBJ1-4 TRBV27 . TGTGCCAGCAGTTTACTGACTAATGAAAAACTGTTTTTT CASSLLTNEKLFF
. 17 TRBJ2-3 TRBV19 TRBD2 TGTGCCAGTAGTATAGGGGCTAGCGGCTTATACACAGATACGCAGTATTTT CASSIGASGLYTDTQYF
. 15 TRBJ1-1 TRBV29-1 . TGCAGCGTTGAAGGTGGTCGGGACACAGTGGATGAAGCTTTCTTT CSVEGGRDTVDEAFF
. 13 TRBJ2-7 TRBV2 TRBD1 TGTGCCAGCAATCCGGGACAGGGCCGCGAGCAGTACTTC CASNPGQGREQYF
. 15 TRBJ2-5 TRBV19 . TGTGCCAGTAGTACCCAGGGAACGGCAGGGAAGACCCAGTACTTC CASSTQGTAGKTQYF
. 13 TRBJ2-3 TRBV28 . TGTGCCAGCAGTTTTGGGGGGACAGATACGCAGTATTTT CASSFGGTDTQYF
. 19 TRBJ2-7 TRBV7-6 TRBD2 TGTGCCAGCAGCCTAGAACCGCCGGGACTAGCGGGGCGCACCTACGAGCAGTACTTC CASSLEPPGLAGRTYEQYF
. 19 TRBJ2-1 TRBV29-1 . TGCAGCGTTGAAGTACTCCATGGTTCGGTCCTGAGATCCTACAATGAGCAGTTCTTC CSVEVLHGSVLRSYNEQFF
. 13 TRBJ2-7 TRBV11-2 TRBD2 TGTGCCAGCAGCCCCTCCGGATTAGCGGGAGAATACTTC CASSPSGLAGEYF
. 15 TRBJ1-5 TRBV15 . TGTGCCACCAGCAGAGATTGGCGGGGAAGTCAGCCCCAGCATTTT CATSRDWRGSQPQHF
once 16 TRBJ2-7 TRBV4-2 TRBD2 TGTGCCAGCAGCCAAGGGACTAGCGGGAACCCCTACGAGCAGTACTTC CASSQGTSGNPYEQYF
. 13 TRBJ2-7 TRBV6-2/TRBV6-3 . TGTGCCAGCAGTCTTGACACCTCCTACGAGCAGTACTTC CASSLDTSYEQYF
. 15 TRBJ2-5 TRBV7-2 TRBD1 TGTGCCAGCAGCTTAGCTGGACAGGAGAGGGAGACCCAGTACTTC CASSLAGQERETQYF
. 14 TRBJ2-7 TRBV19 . TGTGCCAGTAGTATAATGGGCGGGGCCTACGAGCAGTACTTC CASSIMGGAYEQYF
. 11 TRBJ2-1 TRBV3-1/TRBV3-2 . TGTGCCAGCAGCCAAGCGGGTGAGGGATTCTTC CASSQAGEGFF
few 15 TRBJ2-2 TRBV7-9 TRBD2 TGTGCCAGCAGCCCCGGGACTATGAACACCGGGGAGCTGTTTTTT CASSPGTMNTGELFF
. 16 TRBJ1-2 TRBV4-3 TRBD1 TGCGCCAGCAGCCACCAAACCGGGACAGGGAACTATGGCTACACCTTC CASSHQTGTGNYGYTF
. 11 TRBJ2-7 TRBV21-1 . TGTGCCAGCACCCGGAGCTACGAGCAGTACTTC CASTRSYEQYF
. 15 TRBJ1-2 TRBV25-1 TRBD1 TGTGCCAGCAGTGAGGCTGCAGGGGGCGTGTATGGCTACACCTTC CASSEAAGGVYGYTF
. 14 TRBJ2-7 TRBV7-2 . TGTGCCAGCAGCCTAGCAACAGGCTCCTACGAGCAGTACTTC CASSLATGSYEQYF
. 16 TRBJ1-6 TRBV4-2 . TGTGCCAGCAGCCAAGATATAGGGCAGGGTGGAAGGTCCCTCCACTTT CASSQDIGQGGRSLHF
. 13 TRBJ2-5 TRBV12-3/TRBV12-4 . TGTGCCAGCAGTCCACAGGGATTCGGGACCCAGTACTTC CASSPQGFGTQYF
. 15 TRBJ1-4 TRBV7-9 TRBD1 TGTGCCAGCAGCCAACGACAGGGAGCGGGTGAAAAACTGTTTTTT CASSQRQGAGEKLFF
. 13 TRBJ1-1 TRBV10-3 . TGTGCCATCAGTGGAGACAGGAACACTGAAGCTTTCTTT CAISGDRNTEAFF
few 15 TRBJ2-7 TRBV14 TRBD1 TGTGCCAGCAGCCAATATTGGAGACAGGGGGCGGAGCAGTACTTC CASSQYWRQGAEQYF
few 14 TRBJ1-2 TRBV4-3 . TGCGCCAGCAGCCCCGGTTGGGGGCCCTATGGCTACACCTTC CASSPGWGPYGYTF
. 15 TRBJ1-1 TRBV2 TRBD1 TGTGCCAGCAGTGATTATGAGGGGGCGAACACTGAAGCTTTCTTT CASSDYEGANTEAFF
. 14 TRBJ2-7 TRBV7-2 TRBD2 TGTGCCAGCAGCTTAGGGAGCGGGAGTTACGAGCAGTACTTC CASSLGSGSYEQYF
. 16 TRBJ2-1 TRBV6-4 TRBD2 TGTGCCAGCAGTAGGGAACTAGCGGGGGGTTTGACTGAGCAGTTCTTC CASSRELAGGLTEQFF
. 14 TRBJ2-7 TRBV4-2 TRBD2 TGTGCCAGCAGCCCAGGGACTAGCGGCTACGAGCAGTACTTC CASSPGTSGYEQYF
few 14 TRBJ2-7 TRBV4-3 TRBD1 TGCGCCAGCAGCCAACAGACAGGGCCCTACGAGCAGTACTTC CASSQQTGPYEQYF
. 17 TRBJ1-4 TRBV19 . TGTGCCAGTAGTGCCGGGGAGCTCCGAGGCACTAATGAAAAACTGTTTTTT CASSAGELRGTNEKLFF
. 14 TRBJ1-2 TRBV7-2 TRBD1 TGTGCCAGCAGCTTAGGGACAGGGGGCAGAGGCTACACCTTC CASSLGTGGRGYTF
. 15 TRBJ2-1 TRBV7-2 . TGTGCCAGCAGCTTAGCGACTAGAACCTACAATGAGCAGTTCTTC CASSLATRTYNEQFF
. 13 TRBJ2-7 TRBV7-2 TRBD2 TGTGCCAGCAGCTTAGGGCGGGAACTAGCGGGGTACTTC CASSLGRELAGYF
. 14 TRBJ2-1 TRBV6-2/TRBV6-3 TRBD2 TGTGCCAGCAGTTATCGGCGGGAGCCAAGTGAGCAGTTCTTC CASSYRREPSEQFF
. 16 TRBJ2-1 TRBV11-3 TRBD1 TGTGCCAGCAGCTTAGGGGGGACAGCCGGTTGGAATGAGCAGTTCTTC CASSLGGTAGWNEQFF
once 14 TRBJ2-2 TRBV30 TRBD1 TGTGCCTCAAAAGGGGGCGATGCCACCGGGGAGCTGTTTTTT CASKGGDATGELFF
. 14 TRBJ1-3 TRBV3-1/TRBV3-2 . TGTGCCAGCAGCCACGGGAGCTCTGGAAACACCATATATTTT CASSHGSSGNTIYF
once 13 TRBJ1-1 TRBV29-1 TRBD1 TGCAGCGTCGGCCGGGACAGGGACACTGAAGCTTTCTTT CSVGRDRDTEAFF
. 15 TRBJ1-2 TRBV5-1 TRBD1 TGCGCCAGCAGCCCCGGGACAGCCGTGTACTATGGCTACACCTTC CASSPGTAVYYGYTF